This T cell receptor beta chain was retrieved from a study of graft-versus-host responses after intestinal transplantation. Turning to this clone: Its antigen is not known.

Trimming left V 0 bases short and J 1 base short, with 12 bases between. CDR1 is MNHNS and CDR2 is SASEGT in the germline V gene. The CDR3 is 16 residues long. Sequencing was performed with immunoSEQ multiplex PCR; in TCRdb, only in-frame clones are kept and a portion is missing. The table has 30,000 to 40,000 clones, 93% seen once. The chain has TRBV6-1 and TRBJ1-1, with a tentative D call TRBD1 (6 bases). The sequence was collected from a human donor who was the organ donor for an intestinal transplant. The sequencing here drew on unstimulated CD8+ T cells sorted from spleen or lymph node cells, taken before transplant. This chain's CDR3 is CASSEAPQGWNTEAFF. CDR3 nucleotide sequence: TGTGCCAGCAGTGAAGCCCCACAGGGTTGGAACACTGAAGCTTTCTTT.